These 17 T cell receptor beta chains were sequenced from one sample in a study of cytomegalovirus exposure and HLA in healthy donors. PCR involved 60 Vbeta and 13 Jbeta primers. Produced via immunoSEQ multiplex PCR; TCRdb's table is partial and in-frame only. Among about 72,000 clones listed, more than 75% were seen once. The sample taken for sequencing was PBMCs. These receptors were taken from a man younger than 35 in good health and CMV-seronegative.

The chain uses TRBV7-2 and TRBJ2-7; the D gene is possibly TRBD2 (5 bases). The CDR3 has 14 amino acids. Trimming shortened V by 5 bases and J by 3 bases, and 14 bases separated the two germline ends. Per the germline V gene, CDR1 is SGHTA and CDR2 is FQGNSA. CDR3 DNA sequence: TGTGCCAGCAGCACCCGACGGAGGAGCTACGAGCAGTACTTC. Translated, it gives CASSTRRRSYEQYF.

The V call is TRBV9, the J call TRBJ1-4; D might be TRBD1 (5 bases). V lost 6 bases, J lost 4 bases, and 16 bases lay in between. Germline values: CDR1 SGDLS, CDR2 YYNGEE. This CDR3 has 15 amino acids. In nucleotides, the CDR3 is TGTGCCAGCACCTTTCAGGGCCTTGATAATGAAAAACTGTTTTTT. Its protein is CASTFQGLDNEKLFF.

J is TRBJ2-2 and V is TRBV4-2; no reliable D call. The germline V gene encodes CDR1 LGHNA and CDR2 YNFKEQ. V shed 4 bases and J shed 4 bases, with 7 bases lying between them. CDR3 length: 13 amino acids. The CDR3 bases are TGTGCCAGCAGCCCCTACAGCACCGGGGAGCTGTTTTTT. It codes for CASSPYSTGELFF.

This CDR3 reads CASSTTGGDYGYTF. The CDR3 nucleotides read TGTGCCAGCTCCACGACAGGGGGGGACTATGGCTACACCTTC. The chain employs TRBV18 and TRBJ1-2, with 9 bases fitting TRBD1. The CDR3 sequence is 14 residues long. V gave up 6 bases and J gave up 3 bases; unmatched junction bases: 5. Per germline, CDR1 KGHSH and CDR2 LQKENI.

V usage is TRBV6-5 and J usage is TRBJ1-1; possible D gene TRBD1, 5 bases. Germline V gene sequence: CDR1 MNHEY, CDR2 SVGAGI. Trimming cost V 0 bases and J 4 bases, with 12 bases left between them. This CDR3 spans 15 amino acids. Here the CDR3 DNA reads TGTGCCAGCAGTTACTCGGGCTCTGGGGCCACTGAAGCTTTCTTT. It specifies CASSYSGSGATEAFF.

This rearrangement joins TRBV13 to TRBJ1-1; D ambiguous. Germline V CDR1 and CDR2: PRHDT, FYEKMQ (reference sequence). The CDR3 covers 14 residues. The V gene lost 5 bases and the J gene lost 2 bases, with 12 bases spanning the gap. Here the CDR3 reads CASSGFWANTEAFF. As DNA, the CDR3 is TGTGCCAGCAGCGGCTTTTGGGCAAACACTGAAGCTTTCTTT.

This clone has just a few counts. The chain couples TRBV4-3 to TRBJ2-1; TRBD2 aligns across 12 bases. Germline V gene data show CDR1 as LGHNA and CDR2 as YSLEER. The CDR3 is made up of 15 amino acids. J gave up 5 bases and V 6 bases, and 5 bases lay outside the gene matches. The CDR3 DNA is TGCGCCAGCAGTATTTCTAGCGGGGGGGACAATGAGCAGTTCTTC. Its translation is CASSISSGGDNEQFF.

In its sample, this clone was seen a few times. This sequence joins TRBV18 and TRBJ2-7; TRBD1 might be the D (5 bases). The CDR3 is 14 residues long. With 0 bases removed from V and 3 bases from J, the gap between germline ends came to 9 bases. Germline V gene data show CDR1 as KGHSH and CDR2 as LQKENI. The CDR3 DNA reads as TGTGCCAGCTCACCACCGACAGCTTACTACGAGCAGTACTTC. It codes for CASSPPTAYYEQYF.

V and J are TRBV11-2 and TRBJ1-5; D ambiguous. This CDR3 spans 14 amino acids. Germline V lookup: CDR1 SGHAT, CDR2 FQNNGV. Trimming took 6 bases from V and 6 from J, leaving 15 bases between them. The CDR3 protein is CASSSPRLPQPQHF. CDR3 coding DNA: TGTGCCAGCAGTTCCCCGAGGCTTCCTCAGCCCCAGCATTTT.

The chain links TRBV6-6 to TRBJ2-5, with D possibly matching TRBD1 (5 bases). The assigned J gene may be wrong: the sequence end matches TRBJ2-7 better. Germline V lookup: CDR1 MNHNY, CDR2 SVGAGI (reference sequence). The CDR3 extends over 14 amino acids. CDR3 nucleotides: TGTGCCAGCAGTTACTCAGGGGAACGGTACGAGCAGTACTTC. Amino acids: CASSYSGERYEQYF.

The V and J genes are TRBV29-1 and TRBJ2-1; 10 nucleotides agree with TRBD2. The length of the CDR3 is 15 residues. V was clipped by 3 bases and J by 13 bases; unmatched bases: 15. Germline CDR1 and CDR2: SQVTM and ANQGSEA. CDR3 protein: CSVDGSSGSTQTQFF. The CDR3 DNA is TGCAGCGTTGACGGATCTAGCGGGAGCACTCAGACCCAGTTCTTC.

In DNA form, the CDR3 reads TGCGCCAGCAGCAAGGGACTAGCGGGAGCTGAGCAGTTCTTC. Encoded protein: CASSKGLAGAEQFF. The rearrangement links TRBV5-1 to TRBJ2-1; 14 bases match TRBD2. Germline trimming cut 4 bases from V and 9 bases from J; bases unmatched to any gene: 3. The CDR3 totals 14 residues. The germline V gene has CDR1 SGHRS and CDR2 YFSETQ. Drawing the rest from reference TRBV5-1 and TRBJ2-1, the complete variable domain is KAGVTQTPRYLIKTRGQQVTLSCSPISGHRSVSWYQQTPGQGLQFLFEYFSETQRNKGNFPGRFSGRQFSNSRSEMNVSTLELGDSALYLCASSKGLAGAEQFFGPGTRLTVL.

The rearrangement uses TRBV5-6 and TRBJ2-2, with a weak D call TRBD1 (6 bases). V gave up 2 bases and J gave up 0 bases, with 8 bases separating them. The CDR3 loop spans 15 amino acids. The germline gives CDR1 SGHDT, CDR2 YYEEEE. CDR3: CASSFQGPNTGELFF. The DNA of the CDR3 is TGTGCCAGCAGCTTCCAGGGGCCGAACACCGGGGAGCTGTTTTTT.

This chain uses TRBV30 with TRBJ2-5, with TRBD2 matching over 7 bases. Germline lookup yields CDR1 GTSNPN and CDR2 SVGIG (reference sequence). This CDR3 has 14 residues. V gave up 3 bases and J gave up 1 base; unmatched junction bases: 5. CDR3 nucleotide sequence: TGTGCCTGGAGGGCCGGGACTACCCAAGAGACCCAGTACTTC. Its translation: CAWRAGTTQETQYF. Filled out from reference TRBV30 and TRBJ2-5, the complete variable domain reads SQTIHQWPATLVQPVGSPLSLECTVEGTSNPNLYWYRQAAGRGLQLLFYSVGIGQISSEVPQNLSASRPQDRQFILSSKKLLLSDSGFYLCAWRAGTTQETQYFGPGTRLLVL.

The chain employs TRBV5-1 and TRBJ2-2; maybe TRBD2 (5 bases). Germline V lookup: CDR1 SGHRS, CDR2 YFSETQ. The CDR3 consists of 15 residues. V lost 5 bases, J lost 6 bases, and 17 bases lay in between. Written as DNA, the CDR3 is TGCGCCAGCAGTCCCCGGGGTGAGGGCTCCGGGGAGCTGTTTTTT. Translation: CASSPRGEGSGELFF.

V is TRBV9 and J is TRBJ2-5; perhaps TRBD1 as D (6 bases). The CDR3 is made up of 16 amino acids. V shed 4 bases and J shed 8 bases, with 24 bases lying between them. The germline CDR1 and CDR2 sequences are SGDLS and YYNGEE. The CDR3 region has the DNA TGTGCCAGCAGCTCAACTACGGGTGGGGACAAATTAACCCAGTACTTC. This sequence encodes CASSSTTGGDKLTQYF.

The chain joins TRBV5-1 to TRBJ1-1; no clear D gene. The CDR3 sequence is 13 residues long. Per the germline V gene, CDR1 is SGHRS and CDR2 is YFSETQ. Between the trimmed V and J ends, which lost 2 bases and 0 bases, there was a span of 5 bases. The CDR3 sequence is CASSFKLNTEAFF. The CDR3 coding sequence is TGCGCCAGCAGCTTTAAGCTGAACACTGAAGCTTTCTTT.